The sequence of this T cell receptor beta chain was determined in a study of T cell responses to AZD1222 COVID-19 vaccine. Study results and limitations: In a largely white British group with more females than males, clonal diversity was possibly underestimated.

Profiling relied on immunoSEQ multiplex PCR, and the TCRdb table lists in-frame clones only, not all of them. The sample lists about 140,000 clones, just over 90% occurring once. As to this clone: The antigen remains unidentified.

This sequence was found in an adult in good health. Here the sequenced sample was peripheral blood, taken on day 0 of MenACWY control vaccination.

The CDR3 here is CASSPFLGEGYTF. CDR3 in DNA: TGTGCCAGCAGCCCTTTTCTAGGGGAAGGCTACACCTTC. The V gene is TRBV28, the J gene TRBJ1-2, with a possible D match to TRBD1 (5 bases). Trimming left V 6 bases short and J 8 bases short, with 16 bases between. The germline CDR1 and CDR2 sequences are MDHEN and SYDVKM. The CDR3 loop spans 13 amino acids.